This T cell receptor beta chain is from a study of cytomegalovirus exposure and HLA in healthy donors. The donors were in the roughly 110-subject validation cohort; that cohort was separate from the roughly 660-subject first cohort. The CDR3 length is 16 residues. Germline V lookup: CDR1 SNHLY, CDR2 FYNNEI. The junction had 11 bases not matched to a gene; V was cut back by 5 bases and J by 6 bases. General study findings and limits: Rare TCR sequences predominated, though certain public TCRs were found in many donors.

The data were produced by immunoSEQ multiplex PCR, yet TCRdb's version contains in-frame clones alone and is incomplete. The data show approximately 260,000 clones, approximately 83% seen once. In the case of this clone: Its cognate antigen is unknown.

This sequence was found in a woman between 18 and 30 years old in good health and CMV-seronegative. V and J are TRBV2 and TRBJ2-3, with 10 bases identical to TRBD2. The sample was PBMCs. CDR3 in DNA: TGTGCCAGCAGTCGGGGGGCGCTAGCGGGAGCCGATACGCAGTATTTT. Amino acids: CASSRGALAGADTQYF.